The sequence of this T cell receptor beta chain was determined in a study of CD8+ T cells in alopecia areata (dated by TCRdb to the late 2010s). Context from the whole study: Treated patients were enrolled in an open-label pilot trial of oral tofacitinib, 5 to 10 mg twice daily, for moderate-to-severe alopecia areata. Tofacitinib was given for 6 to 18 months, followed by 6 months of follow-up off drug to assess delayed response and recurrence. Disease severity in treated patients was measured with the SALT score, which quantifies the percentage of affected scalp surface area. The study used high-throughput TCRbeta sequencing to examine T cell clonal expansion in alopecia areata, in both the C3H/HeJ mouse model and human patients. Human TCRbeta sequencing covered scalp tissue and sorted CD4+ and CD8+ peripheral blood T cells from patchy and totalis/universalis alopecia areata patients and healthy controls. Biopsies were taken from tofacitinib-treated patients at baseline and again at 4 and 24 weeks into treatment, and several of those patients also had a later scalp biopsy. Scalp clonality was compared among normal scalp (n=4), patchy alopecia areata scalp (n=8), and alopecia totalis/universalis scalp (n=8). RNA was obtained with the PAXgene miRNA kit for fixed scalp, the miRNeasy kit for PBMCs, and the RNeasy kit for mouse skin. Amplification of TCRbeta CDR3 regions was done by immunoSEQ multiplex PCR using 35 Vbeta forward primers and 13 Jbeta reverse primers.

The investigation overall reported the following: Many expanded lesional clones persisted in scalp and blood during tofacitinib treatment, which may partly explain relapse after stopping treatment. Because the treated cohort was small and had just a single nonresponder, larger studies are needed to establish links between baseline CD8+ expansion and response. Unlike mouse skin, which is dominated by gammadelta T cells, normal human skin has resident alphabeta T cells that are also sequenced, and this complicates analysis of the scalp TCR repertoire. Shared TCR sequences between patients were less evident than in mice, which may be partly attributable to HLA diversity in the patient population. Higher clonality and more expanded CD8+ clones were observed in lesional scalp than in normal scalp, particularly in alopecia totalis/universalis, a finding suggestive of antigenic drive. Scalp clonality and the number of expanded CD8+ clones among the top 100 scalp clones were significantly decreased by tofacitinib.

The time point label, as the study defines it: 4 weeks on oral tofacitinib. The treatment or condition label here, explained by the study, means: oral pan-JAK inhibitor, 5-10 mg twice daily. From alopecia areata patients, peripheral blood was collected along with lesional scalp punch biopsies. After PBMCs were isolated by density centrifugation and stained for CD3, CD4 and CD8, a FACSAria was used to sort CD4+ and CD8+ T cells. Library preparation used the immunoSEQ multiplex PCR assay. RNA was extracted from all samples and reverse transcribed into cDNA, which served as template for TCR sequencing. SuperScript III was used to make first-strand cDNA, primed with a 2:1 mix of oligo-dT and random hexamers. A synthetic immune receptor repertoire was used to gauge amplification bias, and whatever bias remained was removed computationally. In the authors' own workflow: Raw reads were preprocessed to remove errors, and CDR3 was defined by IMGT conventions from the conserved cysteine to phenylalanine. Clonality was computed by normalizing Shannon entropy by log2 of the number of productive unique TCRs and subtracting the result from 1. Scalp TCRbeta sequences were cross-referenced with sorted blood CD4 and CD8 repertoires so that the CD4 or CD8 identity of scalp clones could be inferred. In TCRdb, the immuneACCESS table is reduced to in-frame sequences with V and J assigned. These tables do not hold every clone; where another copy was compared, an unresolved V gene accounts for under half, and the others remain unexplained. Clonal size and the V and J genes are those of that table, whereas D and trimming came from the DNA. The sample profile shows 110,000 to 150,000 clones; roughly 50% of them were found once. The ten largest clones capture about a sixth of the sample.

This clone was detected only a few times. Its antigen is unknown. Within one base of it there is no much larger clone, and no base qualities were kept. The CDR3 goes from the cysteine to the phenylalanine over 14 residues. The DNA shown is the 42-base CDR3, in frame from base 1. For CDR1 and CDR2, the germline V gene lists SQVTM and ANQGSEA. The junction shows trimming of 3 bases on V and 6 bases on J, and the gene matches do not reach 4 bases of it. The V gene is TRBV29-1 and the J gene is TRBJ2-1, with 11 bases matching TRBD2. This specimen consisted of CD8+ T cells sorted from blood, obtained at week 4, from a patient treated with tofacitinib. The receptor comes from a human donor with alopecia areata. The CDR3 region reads CSVDPSGGLNEQFF. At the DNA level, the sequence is TGCAGCGTTGATCCTAGCGGGGGGCTCAATGAGCAGTTCTTC.